This T cell receptor beta chain was recorded in a study of beta chain features in type 1 diabetes. This clone has just a few counts. Reverse transcription of all isolated RNA meant that expressed TCRB transcripts were sequenced. Clones were read by immunoSEQ multiplex PCR, and TCRdb kept only the in-frame ones, dropping some. The data show 390,000 or so clones, around 14% seen once. V lost 5 bases, J lost 8 bases, and 12 bases lay in between. The length of the CDR3 is 13 residues. Germline V gene data show CDR1 as MNHNY and CDR2 as SVGAGI (reference sequence). Each sorted fraction was over 95% pure. The receptor was derived from a man aged 25-45 years in good health. The V gene is TRBV6-6, the J gene TRBJ1-4; D call uncertain. The specimen sequenced was naive CD4+ T cells from blood. CDR3 nucleotides: TGTGCCAGCAGTCGAGCTAGTAGAGAAAAACTGTTTTTT. Amino acids: CASSRASREKLFF.